The present T cell receptor (beta chain) was sequenced within a study of T cells expressing NK-cell markers. Findings and limits, study-wide: In several donors, dominant clonotypes made up about 25-60.1% of CD3+CD56-NKG2C+ cells.

Germline assignment: CDR1 SGDLS and CDR2 YYNGEE. The CDR3 length is 15 residues. TCRdb reanalyzed the 5' RACE reads, giving one entry per CDR3 protein sequence and no DNA. The sample's table shows some 410,000 distinct CDR3 sequences. Turning to this clonotype: Its antigen is as yet unknown.

Source material: blood T cells: a sorted CD56 or NKG2C T cell subset, CD4+ or CD8+ T cells, or bulk PBMC T cells (not recorded which). This chain uses TRBV9 with TRBJ2-7; TCRdb outputs TRBD2, but without DNA this stays unchecked. The receptor was derived from a woman between 18 and 69 years old in good health. This chain's CDR3 is CASSVEASASYEQYF.